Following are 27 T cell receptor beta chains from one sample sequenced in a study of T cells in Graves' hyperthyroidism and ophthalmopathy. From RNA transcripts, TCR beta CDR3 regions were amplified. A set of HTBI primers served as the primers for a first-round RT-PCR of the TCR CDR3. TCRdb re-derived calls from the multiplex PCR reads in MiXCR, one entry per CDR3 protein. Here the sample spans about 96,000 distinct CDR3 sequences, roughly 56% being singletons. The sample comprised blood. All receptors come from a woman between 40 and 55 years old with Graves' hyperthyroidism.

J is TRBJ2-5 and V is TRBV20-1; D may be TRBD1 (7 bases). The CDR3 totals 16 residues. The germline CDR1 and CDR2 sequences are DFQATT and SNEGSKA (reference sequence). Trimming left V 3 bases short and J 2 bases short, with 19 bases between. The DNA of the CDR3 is TGCAGTGCTAGGACAGGGCTAGCGAGGGGGCAAGAGACCCAGTACTTC. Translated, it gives CSARTGLARGQETQYF.

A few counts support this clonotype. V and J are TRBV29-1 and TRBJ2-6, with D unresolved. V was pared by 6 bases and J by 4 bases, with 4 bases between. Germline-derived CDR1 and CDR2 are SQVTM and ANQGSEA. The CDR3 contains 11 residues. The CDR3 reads CSVTGANVLTF. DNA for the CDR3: TGCAGCGTGACCGGGGCCAACGTCCTGACTTTC.

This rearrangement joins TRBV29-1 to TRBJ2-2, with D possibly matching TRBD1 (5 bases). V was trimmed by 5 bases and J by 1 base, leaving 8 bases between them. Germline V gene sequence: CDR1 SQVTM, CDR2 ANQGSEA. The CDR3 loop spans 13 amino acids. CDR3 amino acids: CSVFTGNTGELFF. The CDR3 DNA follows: TGCAGCGTTTTTACAGGGAACACCGGGGAGCTGTTTTTT.

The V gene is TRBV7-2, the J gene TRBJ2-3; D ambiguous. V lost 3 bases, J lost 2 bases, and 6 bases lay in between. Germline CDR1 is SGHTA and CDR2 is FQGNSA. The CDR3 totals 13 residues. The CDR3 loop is CASSFVNTDTQYF. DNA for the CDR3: TGTGCCAGCAGCTTTGTAAACACAGATACGCAGTATTTT.

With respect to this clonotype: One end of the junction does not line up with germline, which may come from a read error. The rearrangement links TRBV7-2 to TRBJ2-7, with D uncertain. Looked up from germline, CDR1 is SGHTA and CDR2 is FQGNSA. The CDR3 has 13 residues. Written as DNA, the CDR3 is TGTGCCAGCAGCCCCGGCAGGTCCTACGGGCAGTACTTT. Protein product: CASSPGRSYGQYF. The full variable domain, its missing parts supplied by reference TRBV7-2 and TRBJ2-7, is GAGVSQSPSNKVTEKGKDVELRCDPISGHTALYWYRQSLGQGLEFLIYFQGNSAPDKSGLPSDRFSAERTGGSVSTLTIQRTQQEDSAVYLCASSPGRSYGQYFGPGTRLTVT.

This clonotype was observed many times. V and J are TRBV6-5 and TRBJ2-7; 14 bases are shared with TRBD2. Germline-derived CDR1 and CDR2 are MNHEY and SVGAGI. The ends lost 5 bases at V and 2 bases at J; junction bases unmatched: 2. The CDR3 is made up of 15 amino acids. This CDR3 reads CASSKTSGRAYEQYF. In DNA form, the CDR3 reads TGTGCCAGCAGTAAGACTAGCGGGAGGGCCTACGAGCAGTACTTC.

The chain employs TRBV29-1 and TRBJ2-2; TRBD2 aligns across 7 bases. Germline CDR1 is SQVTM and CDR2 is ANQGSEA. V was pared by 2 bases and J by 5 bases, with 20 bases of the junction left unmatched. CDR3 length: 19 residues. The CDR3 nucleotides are TGCAGCGTTGAAAATGTAGCGGGTCCAGAGAATAAATCTACCGGGGAGCTGTTTTTT. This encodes CSVENVAGPENKSTGELFF.

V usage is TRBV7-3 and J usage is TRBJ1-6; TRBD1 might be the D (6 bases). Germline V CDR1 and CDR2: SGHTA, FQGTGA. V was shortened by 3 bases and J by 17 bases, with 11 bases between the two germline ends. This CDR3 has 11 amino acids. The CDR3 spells CASSFTGGVHF. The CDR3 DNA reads TGTGCCAGCAGCTTTACGGGGGGCGTCCACTTT.

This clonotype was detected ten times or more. Here the CDR3 reads CASSIVNGRYTGELFF. CDR3 DNA sequence: TGTGCCAGTAGTATAGTCAACGGGAGGTACACCGGGGAGCTGTTTTTT. The J gene is TRBJ2-2, the V gene TRBV19; 7 positions match TRBD2. V lost 1 base, J lost 3 bases, and 5 bases stayed unmatched. This CDR3 spans 16 amino acids. Germline V gene lookup returns CDR1 LNHDA and CDR2 SQIVND (reference sequence). The entire variable domain, with the rest obtained from reference TRBV19 and TRBJ2-2, is as follows: DGGITQSPKYLFRKEGQNVTLSCEQNLNHDAMYWYRQDPGQGLRLIYYSQIVNDFQKGDIAEGYSVSREKKESFPLTVTSAQKNPTAFYLCASSIVNGRYTGELFFGEGSRLTVL.

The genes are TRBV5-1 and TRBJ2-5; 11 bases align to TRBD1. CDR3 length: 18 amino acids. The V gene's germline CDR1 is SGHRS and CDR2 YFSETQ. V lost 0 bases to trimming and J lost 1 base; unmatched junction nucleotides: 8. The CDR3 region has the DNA TGCGCCAGCAGCTTGGAGGTACTGGGGACAGGGGGCCAAGAGACCCAGTACTTC. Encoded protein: CASSLEVLGTGGQETQYF.

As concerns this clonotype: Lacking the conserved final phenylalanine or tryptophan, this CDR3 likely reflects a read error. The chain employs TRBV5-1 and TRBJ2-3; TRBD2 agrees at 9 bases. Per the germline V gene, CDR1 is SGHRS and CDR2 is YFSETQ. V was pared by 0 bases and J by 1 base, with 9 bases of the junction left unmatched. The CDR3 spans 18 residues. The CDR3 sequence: CASSLGILAGTGTDTQYL. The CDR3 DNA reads TGCGCCAGCAGCTTGGGGATTCTAGCGGGAACCGGCACAGATACGCAGTATCTT.

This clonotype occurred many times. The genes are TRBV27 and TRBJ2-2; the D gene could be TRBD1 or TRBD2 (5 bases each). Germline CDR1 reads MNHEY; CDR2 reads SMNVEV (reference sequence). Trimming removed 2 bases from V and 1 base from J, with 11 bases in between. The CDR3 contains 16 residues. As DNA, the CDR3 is TGTGCCAGCAGTTTACGAGGGACCCTGAACACCGGGGAGCTGTTTTTT. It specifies CASSLRGTLNTGELFF.

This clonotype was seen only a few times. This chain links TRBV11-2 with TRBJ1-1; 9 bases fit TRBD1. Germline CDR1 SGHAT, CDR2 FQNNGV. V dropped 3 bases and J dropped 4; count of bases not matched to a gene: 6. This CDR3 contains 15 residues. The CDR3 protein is CASSFSGTGFTEAFF. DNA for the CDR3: TGTGCCAGCAGCTTCTCCGGGACAGGGTTCACTGAAGCTTTCTTT.

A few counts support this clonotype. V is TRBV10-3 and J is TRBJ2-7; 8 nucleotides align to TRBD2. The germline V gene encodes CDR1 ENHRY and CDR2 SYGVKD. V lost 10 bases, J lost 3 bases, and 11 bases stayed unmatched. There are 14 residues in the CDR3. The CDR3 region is CATRPGLGDYEQYF. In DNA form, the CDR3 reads TGTGCCACCAGACCGGGACTAGGGGACTACGAGCAGTACTTC.

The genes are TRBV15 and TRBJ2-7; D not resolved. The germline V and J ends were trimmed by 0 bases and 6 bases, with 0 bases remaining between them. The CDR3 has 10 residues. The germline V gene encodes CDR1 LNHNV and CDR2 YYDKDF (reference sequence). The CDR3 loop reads CATSRDEQYF. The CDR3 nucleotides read TGTGCCACCAGCAGAGACGAGCAGTACTTC. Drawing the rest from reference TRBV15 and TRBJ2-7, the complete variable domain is DAMVIQNPRYQVTQFGKPVTLSCSQTLNHNVMYWYQQKSSQAPKLLFHYYDKDFNNEADTPDNFQSRRPNTSFCFLDIRSPGLGDTAMYLCATSRDEQYFGPGTRLTVT.

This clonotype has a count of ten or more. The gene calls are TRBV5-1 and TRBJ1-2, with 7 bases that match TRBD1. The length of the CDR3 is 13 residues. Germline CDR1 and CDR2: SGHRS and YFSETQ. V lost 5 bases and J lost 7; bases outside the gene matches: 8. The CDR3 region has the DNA TGCGCCAGCAGTCAAACAGGGGCGGGTGGCTACACCTTC. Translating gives CASSQTGAGGYTF. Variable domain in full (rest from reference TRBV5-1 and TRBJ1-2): KAGVTQTPRYLIKTRGQQVTLSCSPISGHRSVSWYQQTPGQGLQFLFEYFSETQRNKGNFPGRFSGRQFSNSRSEMNVSTLELGDSALYLCASSQTGAGGYTFGSGTRLTVV.

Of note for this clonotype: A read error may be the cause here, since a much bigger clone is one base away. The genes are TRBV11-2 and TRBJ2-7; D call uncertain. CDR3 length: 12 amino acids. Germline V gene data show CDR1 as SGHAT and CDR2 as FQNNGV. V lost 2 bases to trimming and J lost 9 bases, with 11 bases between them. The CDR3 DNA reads TGTGCCAGCAGCTTAATAGGGCCAGGGCAGTACTTC. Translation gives CASSLIGPGQYF.

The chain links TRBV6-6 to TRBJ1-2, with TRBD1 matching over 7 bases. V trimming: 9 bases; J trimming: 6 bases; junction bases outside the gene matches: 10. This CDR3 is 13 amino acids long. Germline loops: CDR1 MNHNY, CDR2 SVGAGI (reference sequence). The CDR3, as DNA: TGTGCCAGTAGTGCACAGGGGAGGAATGGCTACACCTTC. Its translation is CASSAQGRNGYTF.

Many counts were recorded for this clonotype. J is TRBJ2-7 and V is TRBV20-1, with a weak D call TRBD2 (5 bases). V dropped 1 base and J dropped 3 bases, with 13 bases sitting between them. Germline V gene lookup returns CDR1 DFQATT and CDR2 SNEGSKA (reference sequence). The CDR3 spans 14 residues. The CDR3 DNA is TGCAGTGCTAGAGGTACACTAGGGCTCTACGAGCAGTACTTC. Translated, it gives CSARGTLGLYEQYF.

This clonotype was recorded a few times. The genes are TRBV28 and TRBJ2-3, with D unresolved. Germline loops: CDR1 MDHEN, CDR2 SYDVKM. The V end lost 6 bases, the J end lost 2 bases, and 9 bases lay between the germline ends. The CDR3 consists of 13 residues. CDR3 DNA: TGTGCCAGCAGCAACCCCCACACAGATACGCAGTATTTT. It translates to CASSNPHTDTQYF. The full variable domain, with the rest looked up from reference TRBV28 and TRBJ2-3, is DVKVTQSSRYLVKRTGEKVFLECVQDMDHENMFWYRQDPGLGLRLIYFSYDVKMKEKGDIPEGYSVSREKKERFSLILESASTNQTSMYLCASSNPHTDTQYFGPGTRLTVL.

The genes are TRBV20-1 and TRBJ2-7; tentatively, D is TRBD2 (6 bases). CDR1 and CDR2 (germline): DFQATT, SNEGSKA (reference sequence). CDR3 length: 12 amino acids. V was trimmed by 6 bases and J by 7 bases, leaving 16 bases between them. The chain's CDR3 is CSATSSAGEQYF. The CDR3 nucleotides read TGCAGTGCCACTAGCTCGGCGGGGGAGCAGTACTTC.

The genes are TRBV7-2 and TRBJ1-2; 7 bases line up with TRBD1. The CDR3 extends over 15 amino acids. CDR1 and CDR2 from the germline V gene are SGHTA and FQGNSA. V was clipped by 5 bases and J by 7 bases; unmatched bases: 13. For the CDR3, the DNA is TGTGCCAGCAGCGTAGAGGCGGGAGGGGGCGTTGGCTACACCTTC. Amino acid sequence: CASSVEAGGGVGYTF. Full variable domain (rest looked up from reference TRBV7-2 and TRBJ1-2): GAGVSQSPSNKVTEKGKDVELRCDPISGHTALYWYRQSLGQGLEFLIYFQGNSAPDKSGLPSDRFSAERTGGSVSTLTIQRTQQEDSAVYLCASSVEAGGGVGYTFGSGTRLTVV.

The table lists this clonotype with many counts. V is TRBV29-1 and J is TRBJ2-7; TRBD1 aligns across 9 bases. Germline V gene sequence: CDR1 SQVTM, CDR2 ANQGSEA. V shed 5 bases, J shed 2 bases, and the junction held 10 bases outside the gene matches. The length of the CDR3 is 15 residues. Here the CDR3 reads CSVPRGDREPYEQYF. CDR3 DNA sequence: TGCAGCGTTCCCCGGGGGGACAGGGAGCCCTACGAGCAGTACTTC.

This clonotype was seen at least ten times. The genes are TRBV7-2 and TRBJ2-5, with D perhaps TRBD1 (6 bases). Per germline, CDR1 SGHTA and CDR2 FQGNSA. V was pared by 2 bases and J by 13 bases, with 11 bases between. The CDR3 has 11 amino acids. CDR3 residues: CASSLHRETYF. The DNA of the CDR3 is TGTGCCAGCAGCTTACACAGGGAGACGTACTTC.

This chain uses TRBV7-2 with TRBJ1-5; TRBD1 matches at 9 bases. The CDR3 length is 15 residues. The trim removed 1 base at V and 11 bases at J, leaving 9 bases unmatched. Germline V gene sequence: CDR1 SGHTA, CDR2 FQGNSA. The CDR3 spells CASSLGDRAGETQHF. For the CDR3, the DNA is TGTGCCAGCAGCTTAGGGGACAGGGCAGGAGAGACCCAGCATTTT.

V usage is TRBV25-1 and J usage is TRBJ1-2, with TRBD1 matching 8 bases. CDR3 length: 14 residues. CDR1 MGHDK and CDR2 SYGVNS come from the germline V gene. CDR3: CARGGQGSWYGYTF. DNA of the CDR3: TGTGCTAGAGGTGGACAGGGAAGTTGGTATGGCTACACCTTC.

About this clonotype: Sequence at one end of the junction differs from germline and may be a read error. For the CDR3, the DNA is TGTGCCAGCAGTCCGCAGCAGGGGAAGGGCGAGCAGTACTTC. Translating gives CASSPQQGKGEQYF. The J gene is TRBJ2-7, the V gene TRBV5-1; a weak D match, TRBD1 (6 bases). The germline CDR1 and CDR2 sequences are SGHRS and YFSETQ. The CDR3 is 14 amino acids. The whole variable domain, remainder taken from reference TRBV5-1 and TRBJ2-7, is KAGVTQTPRYLIKTRGQQVTLSCSPISGHRSVSWYQQTPGQGLQFLFEYFSETQRNKGNFPGRFSGRQFSNSRSEMNVSTLELGDSALYLCASSPQQGKGEQYFGPGTRLTVT.